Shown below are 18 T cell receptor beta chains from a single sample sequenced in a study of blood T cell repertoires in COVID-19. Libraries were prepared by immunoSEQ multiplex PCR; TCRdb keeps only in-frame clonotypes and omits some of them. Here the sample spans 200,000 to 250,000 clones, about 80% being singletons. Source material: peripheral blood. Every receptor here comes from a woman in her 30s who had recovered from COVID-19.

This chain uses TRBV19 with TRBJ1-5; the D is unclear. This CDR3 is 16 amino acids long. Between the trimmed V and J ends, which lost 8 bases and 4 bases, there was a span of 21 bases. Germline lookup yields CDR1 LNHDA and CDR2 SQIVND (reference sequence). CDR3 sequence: CASWEGVEVLNQPQHF. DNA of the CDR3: TGTGCCAGTTGGGAGGGTGTGGAAGTCCTGAATCAGCCCCAGCATTTT.

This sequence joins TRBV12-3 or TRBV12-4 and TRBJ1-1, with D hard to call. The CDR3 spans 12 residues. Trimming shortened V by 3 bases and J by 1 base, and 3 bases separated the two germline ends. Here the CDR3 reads CASSFGNTEAFF. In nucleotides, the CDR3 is TGTGCCAGCAGTTTCGGGAACACTGAAGCTTTCTTT.

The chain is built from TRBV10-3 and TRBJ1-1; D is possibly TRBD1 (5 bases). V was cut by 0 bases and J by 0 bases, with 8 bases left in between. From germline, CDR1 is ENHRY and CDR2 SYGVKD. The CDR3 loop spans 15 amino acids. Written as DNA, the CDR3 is TGTGCCATCAGTGAGTCACAGGTGTTGAACACTGAAGCTTTCTTT. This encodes CAISESQVLNTEAFF.

CDR3 bases: TGTGCCAGCAGCTTTTCGGACAGGGACTACAATGAGCAGTTCTTC. Encoded protein: CASSFSDRDYNEQFF. The chain joins TRBV13 to TRBJ2-1, with 8 nucleotides matching TRBD1. Germline V gene data show CDR1 as PRHDT and CDR2 as FYEKMQ (reference sequence). The CDR3 is 15 residues long. V trimming: 3 bases; J trimming: 3 bases; junction bases outside the gene matches: 4.

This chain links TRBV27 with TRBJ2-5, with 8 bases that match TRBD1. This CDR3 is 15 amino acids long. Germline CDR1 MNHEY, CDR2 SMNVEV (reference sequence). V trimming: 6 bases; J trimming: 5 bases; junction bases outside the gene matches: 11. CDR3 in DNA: TGTGCCAGCAGGCGACAGGGGCGCGGAGCGGAGACCCAGTACTTC. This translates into CASRRQGRGAETQYF.

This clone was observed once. The CDR3 is CASSRTGALSYEQYF. As DNA, the CDR3 is TGTGCCAGCAGTAGGACAGGGGCGCTCTCCTACGAGCAGTACTTC. The genes are TRBV6-5 and TRBJ2-7, with TRBD1 matching 9 bases. The CDR3 has 15 residues. V gave up 5 bases and J gave up 0 bases; unmatched junction bases: 5. Germline values: CDR1 MNHEY, CDR2 SVGAGI.

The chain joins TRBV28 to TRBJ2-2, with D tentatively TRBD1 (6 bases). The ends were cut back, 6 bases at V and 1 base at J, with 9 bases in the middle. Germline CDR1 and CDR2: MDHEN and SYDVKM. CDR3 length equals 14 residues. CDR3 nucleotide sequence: TGTGCCAGCAGCCCGGACAGGAACACCGGGGAGCTGTTTTTT. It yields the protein CASSPDRNTGELFF.

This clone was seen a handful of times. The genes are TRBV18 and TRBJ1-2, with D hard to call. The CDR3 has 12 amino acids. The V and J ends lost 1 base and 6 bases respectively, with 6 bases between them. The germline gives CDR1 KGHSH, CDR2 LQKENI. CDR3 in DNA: TGTGCCAGCTCACCACGACTAGATGGCTACACCTTC. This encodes CASSPRLDGYTF.

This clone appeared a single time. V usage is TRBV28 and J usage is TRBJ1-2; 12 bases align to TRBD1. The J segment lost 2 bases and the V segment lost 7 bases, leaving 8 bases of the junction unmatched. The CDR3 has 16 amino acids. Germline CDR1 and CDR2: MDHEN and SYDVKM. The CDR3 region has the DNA TGTGCCAGCAAAAACCGGGACAGGGGGCTCAACTATGGCTACACCTTC. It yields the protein CASKNRDRGLNYGYTF.

In DNA, the CDR3 is TGTGCCAGCAGCGTGATCCTAGCGGGGCCACAAAATGAGCAGTTCTTC. Protein: CASSVILAGPQNEQFF. V and J are TRBV9 and TRBJ2-1, with 9 bases identical to TRBD2. Germline V gene data show CDR1 as SGDLS and CDR2 as YYNGEE. The CDR3 loop spans 16 amino acids. V shed 2 bases, J shed 7 bases, and the junction held 10 bases outside the gene matches.

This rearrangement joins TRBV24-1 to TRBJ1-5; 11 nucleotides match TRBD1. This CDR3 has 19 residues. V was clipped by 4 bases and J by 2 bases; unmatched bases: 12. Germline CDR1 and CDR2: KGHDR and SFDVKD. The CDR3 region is CATSDVTGTGGGGNQPQHF. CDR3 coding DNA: TGTGCCACCAGTGACGTAACCGGGACAGGGGGAGGGGGCAATCAGCCCCAGCATTTT.

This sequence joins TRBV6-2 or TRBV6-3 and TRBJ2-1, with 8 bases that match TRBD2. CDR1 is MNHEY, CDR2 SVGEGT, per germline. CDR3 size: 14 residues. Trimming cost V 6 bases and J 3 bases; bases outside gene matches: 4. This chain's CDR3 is CASSGRDNYNEQFF. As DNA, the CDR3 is TGTGCCAGCAGCGGGAGGGACAACTACAATGAGCAGTTCTTC.

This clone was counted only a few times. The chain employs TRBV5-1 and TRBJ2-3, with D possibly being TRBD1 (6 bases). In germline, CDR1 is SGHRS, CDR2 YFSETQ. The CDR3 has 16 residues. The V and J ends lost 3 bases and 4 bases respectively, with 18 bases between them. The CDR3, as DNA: TGCGCCAGCAGCTACAAACCACAGGGCCCGTCAGATACGCAGTATTTT. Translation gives CASSYKPQGPSDTQYF.

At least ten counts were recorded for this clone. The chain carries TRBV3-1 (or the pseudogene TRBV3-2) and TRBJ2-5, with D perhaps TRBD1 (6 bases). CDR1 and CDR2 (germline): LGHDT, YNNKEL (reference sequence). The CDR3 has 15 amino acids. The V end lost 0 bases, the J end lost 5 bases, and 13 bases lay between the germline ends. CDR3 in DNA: TGTGCCAGCAGCCAAGATCCCAGGGGTTGGGAGACCCAGTACTTC. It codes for CASSQDPRGWETQYF.

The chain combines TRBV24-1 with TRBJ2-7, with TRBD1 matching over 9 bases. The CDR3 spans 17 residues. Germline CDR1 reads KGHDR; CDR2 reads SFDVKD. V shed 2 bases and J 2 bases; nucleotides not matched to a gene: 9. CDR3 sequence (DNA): TGTGCCACCAGTGATTCCTACAGGGGGCGCACGGCCTACGAGCAGTACTTC. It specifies CATSDSYRGRTAYEQYF.

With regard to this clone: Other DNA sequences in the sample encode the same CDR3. CDR3: CASSPRTGSYEQYF. The CDR3 DNA reads TGTGCCAGCAGTCCCCGGACAGGATCCTACGAGCAGTACTTC. V gene TRBV28 combines with J gene TRBJ2-7; TRBD1 aligns across 7 bases. The V gene end was trimmed by 5 bases and the J gene end by 1 base; junction bases not matched to a gene: 5. The CDR3 is 14 residues long. CDR1 and CDR2 (germline): MDHEN, SYDVKM.

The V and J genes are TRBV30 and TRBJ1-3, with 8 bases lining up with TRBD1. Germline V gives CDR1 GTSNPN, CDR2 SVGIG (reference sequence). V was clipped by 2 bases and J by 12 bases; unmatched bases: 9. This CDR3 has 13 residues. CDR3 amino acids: CAWSSGQGRGIYF. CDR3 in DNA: TGTGCCTGGAGTTCCGGACAGGGCAGAGGCATATATTTT.

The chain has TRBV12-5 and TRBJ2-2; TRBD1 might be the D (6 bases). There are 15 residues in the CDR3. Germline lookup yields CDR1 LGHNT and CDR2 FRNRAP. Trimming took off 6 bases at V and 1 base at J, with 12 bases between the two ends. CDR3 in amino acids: CASGSSTGNTGELFF. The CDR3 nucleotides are TGTGCTAGTGGCTCTTCGACAGGGAACACCGGGGAGCTGTTTTTT.